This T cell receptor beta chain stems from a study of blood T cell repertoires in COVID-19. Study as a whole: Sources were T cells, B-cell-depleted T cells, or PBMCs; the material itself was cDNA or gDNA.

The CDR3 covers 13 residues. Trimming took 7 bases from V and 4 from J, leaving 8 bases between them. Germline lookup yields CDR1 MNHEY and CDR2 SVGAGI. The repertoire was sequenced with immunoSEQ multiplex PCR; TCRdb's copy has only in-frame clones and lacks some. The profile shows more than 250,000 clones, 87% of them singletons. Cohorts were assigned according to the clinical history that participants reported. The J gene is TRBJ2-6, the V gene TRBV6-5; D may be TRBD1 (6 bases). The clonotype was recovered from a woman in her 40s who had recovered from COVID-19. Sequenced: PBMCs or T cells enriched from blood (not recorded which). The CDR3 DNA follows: TGTGCCAGCAAAGGGGGAGGGGCCAACGTCCTGACTTTC. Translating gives CASKGGGANVLTF.